A selection of T cell receptor beta chains follows, all from one sample in a study of cytomegalovirus exposure and HLA in healthy donors. Some clones are missing from TCRdb's copy, which holds only in-frame ones; the method was immunoSEQ multiplex PCR. The sample has 100,000 to 150,000 clones; about 88% are singletons. Sequencing was carried out using PBMCs. Receptors originate from a woman aged 18-29 years in good health and CMV-seronegative. CDR3s include the opening cysteine and the closing phenylalanine or tryptophan. The D gene is left open where the match is weak. The listing skips clone size in some rows; elsewhere it reads once, few, many or a size class.

TRBJ2-7	TRBV6-1	12	-	-	CASSDLTVEQYF	TGTGCCAGCAGCGACCTTACAGTGGAGCAGTACTTC
TRBJ1-4	TRBV5-1	15	once	-	CASSLSGQGGEKLFF	TGCGCCAGCAGCTTGTCGGGGCAGGGAGGGGAAAAACTGTTTTTT
TRBJ2-7	TRBV30	14	-	TRBD1	CAWSRTGGKYEQYF	TGTGCCTGGAGTCGGACAGGGGGCAAGTACGAGCAGTACTTC
TRBJ2-1	TRBV25-1	14	-	-	CASSADNAYNEQFF	TGTGCCAGCAGTGCGGACAACGCCTACAATGAGCAGTTCTTC
TRBJ2-3	TRBV18	15	-	TRBD2	CASSPPAGGADTQYF	TGTGCCAGCTCACCCCCCGCGGGAGGGGCAGATACGCAGTATTTT
TRBJ2-7	TRBV14	14	-	-	CASSQGNPSGEQYF	TGTGCCAGCAGCCAAGGGAATCCCTCGGGAGAGCAGTACTTC
TRBJ1-1	TRBV5-6	14	-	TRBD1	CASIGTGRNTEAFF	TGTGCCAGCATCGGGACAGGGCGTAACACTGAAGCTTTCTTT
TRBJ2-5	TRBV19	15	-	TRBD1	CASSDRTGGRETQYF	TGTGCCAGTAGTGATAGGACAGGGGGCAGGGAGACCCAGTACTTC
TRBJ1-3	TRBV29-1	13	-	TRBD1	CSAGGTGGNTIYF	TGCAGCGCTGGTGGGACAGGCGGAAACACCATATATTTT
TRBJ1-5	TRBV15	16	-	TRBD1	CATSRSGQGANQPQHF	TGTGCCACCAGCAGAAGCGGACAGGGGGCAAACCAGCCCCAGCATTTT
TRBJ2-1	TRBV9	15	-	-	CASSVVAESYNEQFF	TGTGCCAGCAGCGTAGTGGCGGAGTCCTACAATGAGCAGTTCTTC
TRBJ2-4	TRBV5-1	13	once	TRBD1	CASSLGQGDIQYF	TGCGCCAGCAGCTTGGGGCAGGGGGACATTCAGTACTTC
TRBJ2-7	TRBV30	13	-	-	CAWSVTQGYEQYF	TGTGCCTGGAGTGTAACGCAGGGATACGAGCAGTACTTC
TRBJ2-1	TRBV28	15	-	-	CASSILGLAGNEQFF	-
TRBJ2-3	TRBV29-1	12	-	-	CSVVEGTDTQYF	TGCAGCGTTGTCGAGGGAACAGATACGCAGTATTTT
TRBJ1-6	TRBV7-9	14	-	-	CASSLVPQNSPLHF	TGTGCCAGCAGCTTAGTACCCCAGAATTCACCCCTCCACTTT
TRBJ1-3	TRBV7-2	15	once	TRBD1	CASSLTGSSGNTIYF	TGTGCCAGCAGCTTGACAGGGAGCTCTGGAAACACCATATATTTT
TRBJ2-3	TRBV5-6	14	-	-	CASSLTGITDTQYF	TGTGCCAGCAGCTTAACAGGGATCACAGATACGCAGTATTTT
TRBJ1-1	TRBV27	15	-	-	CASSSWALLNTEAFF	TGTGCCAGCAGTTCATGGGCTCTCTTAAACACTGAAGCTTTCTTT
TRBJ1-6	TRBV28	13	few	TRBD1	CASSLTGGSPLHF	TGTGCCAGCAGTTTAACAGGGGGTTCACCCCTCCACTTT
TRBJ2-7	TRBV6-6	13	-	-	CASSTPRGYEQYF	TGTGCCAGCAGTACGCCCCGGGGGTACGAGCAGTACTTC
TRBJ1-3	TRBV10-1	11	-	-	CATGVGNTIYF	TGCGCCACAGGTGTAGGAAACACCATATATTTT
TRBJ2-1	TRBV10-3	12	-	TRBD2	CATGGADNEQFF	TGTGCCACCGGGGGGGCGGACAATGAGCAGTTCTTC
TRBJ2-5	TRBV9	13	-	TRBD1	CASNFQGEETQYF	TGTGCCAGCAACTTCCAGGGGGAAGAGACCCAGTACTTC
TRBJ1-5	TRBV9	18	-	-	CASSPNTRGYGSNQPQHF	TGTGCCAGCAGCCCCAATACCAGGGGATACGGGAGCAATCAGCCCCAGCATTTT
TRBJ2-1	TRBV7-9	15	-	TRBD1	CASSRQGIETDEQFF	TGTGCCAGCAGTAGACAGGGGATAGAGACGGATGAGCAGTTCTTC
TRBJ2-5	TRBV6-1	15	-	TRBD1	CASRGTGTGLETQYF	TGTGCCAGCAGAGGGACCGGGACAGGTTTAGAGACCCAGTACTTC
TRBJ2-3	TRBV18	16	-	-	CASSLQGPRATDTQYF	TGTGCCAGCTCACTTCAGGGGCCCAGGGCCACAGATACGCAGTATTTT
TRBJ1-5	TRBV19	16	-	-	CASSSGRRDSNQPQHF	TGTGCCAGTAGTTCGGGAAGGCGGGATAGCAATCAGCCCCAGCATTTT
TRBJ1-1	TRBV7-9	16	-	-	CASSLAYLEVDTEAFF	TGTGCCAGCAGCTTAGCGTATTTGGAGGTAGACACTGAAGCTTTCTTT
TRBJ1-4	TRBV5-1	16	-	-	CASSLAGTVDNEKLFF	TGCGCCAGCAGCTTGGCCGGTACAGTTGATAATGAAAAACTGTTTTTT
TRBJ2-5	TRBV30	12	-	TRBD2	CAWTSGQETQYF	TGTGCCTGGACTAGCGGGCAAGAGACCCAGTACTTC
TRBJ1-1	TRBV4-2	17	-	-	CASSPLGEGRSSTEAFF	TGTGCCAGCAGCCCTCTCGGGGAGGGCAGGTCATCGACTGAAGCTTTCTTT
TRBJ2-1	TRBV30	16	-	TRBD2	CAWSDLSRTSAHEQFF	TGTGCCTGGAGCGACTTAAGCCGGACTAGCGCCCATGAGCAGTTCTTC
TRBJ1-1	TRBV2	14	-	TRBD1	CASRGQEGNTEAFF	TGTGCCAGCAGAGGACAGGAAGGGAACACTGAAGCTTTCTTT
TRBJ2-3	TRBV9	17	-	-	CASSVWTGGTSTDTQYF	TGTGCCAGCAGCGTATGGACCGGAGGAACTAGCACAGATACGCAGTATTTT
TRBJ2-5	TRBV7-9	15	-	TRBD2	CASSPGISGEETQYF	TGTGCCAGCAGCCCAGGGATTAGCGGGGAAGAGACCCAGTACTTC
TRBJ2-1	TRBV30	14	-	-	CAWDRTENYNEQFF	TGTGCCTGGGACAGAACCGAAAATTACAATGAGCAGTTCTTC
TRBJ2-3	TRBV10-2	17	-	TRBD2	CASSESTLAGGPDTQYF	TGCGCCAGCAGTGAGTCGACTCTGGCGGGAGGGCCAGATACGCAGTATTTT
TRBJ2-5	TRBV9	14	-	TRBD1	CASSLPDRIETQYF	TGTGCCAGCAGCTTACCGGACAGGATAGAGACCCAGTACTTC
TRBJ2-7	TRBV28	16	-	TRBD1	CASALNGQELSYEQYF	TGTGCCAGCGCATTAAACGGACAGGAACTTTCCTACGAGCAGTACTTC
TRBJ2-5	TRBV6-1	13	once	TRBD1	CASSERQGETQYF	TGTGCCAGCAGTGAAAGACAGGGGGAGACCCAGTACTTC
TRBJ1-1	TRBV19	13	-	-	CASSMGSNTEAFF	TGTGCCAGTAGTATGGGCAGTAACACTGAAGCTTTCTTT
TRBJ1-1	TRBV4-1	15	once	-	CASSQDPGSHREAFF	TGCGCCAGCAGCCAAGATCCCGGGAGCCACCGTGAAGCTTTCTTT
TRBJ2-6	TRBV18	15	-	TRBD1	CASSRTGSGANVLTF	TGTGCCAGCTCCCGGACAGGGTCTGGGGCCAACGTCCTGACTTTC
TRBJ1-2	TRBV2	13	few	-	CASRDPDRHGYTF	TGTGCCAGCAGGGATCCCGACAGGCATGGCTACACCTTC
TRBJ2-7	TRBV4-3	14	medium-sized	-	CASSQDSLRSEQYF	TGCGCCAGCAGCCAAGATTCCTTAAGGAGCGAGCAGTACTTC
TRBJ2-2	TRBV18	15	-	TRBD1	CASSSDRINTGELFF	TGTGCCAGCTCATCGGACAGGATAAACACCGGGGAGCTGTTTTTT
TRBJ2-6	TRBV23-1	15	-	TRBD2	CASSQAGAGANVLTF	TGCGCCAGCAGTCAAGCGGGGGCTGGGGCCAACGTCCTGACTTTC